These 32 T cell receptor beta chains share one sample of origin, sequenced in a study of T cells after yellow fever vaccination. Using its own MiXCR run on the 5' RACE reads, TCRdb lists one record per CDR3 protein. The sample records 400,000 or so distinct CDR3 sequences, around 10% being singletons. This sample comprised PBMCs, obtained on the day of the first yellow fever vaccination. These receptor sequences come from a man between 18 and 35 years old who received the YFV17D yellow fever vaccine.

This clonotype was observed a handful of times. The J gene is TRBJ2-2, the V gene TRBV3-1, with D perhaps TRBD2 (5 bases). The V end lost 4 bases, the J end lost 5 bases, and 8 bases lay between the germline ends. Germline V lookup: CDR1 LGHDT, CDR2 YNNKEL (reference sequence). There are 13 residues in the CDR3. For the CDR3, the DNA is TGTGCCAGCAGCCGTCGGGGTACCGGGGAGCTGTTTTTT. Translation: CASSRRGTGELFF.

The V gene is TRBV6-1, the J gene TRBJ1-5; maybe TRBD1 (5 bases). Trimming shortened V by 2 bases and J by 10 bases, and 18 bases separated the two germline ends. The CDR3 is 15 amino acids. Germline V CDR1 and CDR2: MNHNS, SASEGT. The CDR3 bases are TGTGCCAGCAGTGAAAGCAGTAAGGGGCGGGAACCCCAGCATTTT. Protein product: CASSESSKGREPQHF.

This clonotype was seen a handful of times. V usage is TRBV4-3 and J usage is TRBJ1-2; 7 bases match TRBD1. The junction had 18 bases not matched to a gene; V was cut back by 0 bases and J by 5 bases. Germline CDR1 and CDR2: LGHNA and YSLEER. The CDR3 length is 19 residues. The CDR3 spells CASSQDAARGPEPRYGYTF. CDR3 DNA: TGCGCCAGCAGCCAAGATGCAGCAAGGGGGCCCGAGCCTAGGTATGGCTACACCTTC.

This clonotype was detected many times. The genes are TRBV29-1 and TRBJ2-5; unclear D gene. Germline V lookup: CDR1 SQVTM, CDR2 ANQGSEA. CDR3 length: 14 residues. Trimming removed 4 bases at V and 5 bases at J, with 17 bases between. The CDR3 sequence: CSVVSSPLEETQYF. CDR3 sequence (DNA): TGCAGCGTTGTGAGCAGCCCCTTGGAGGAGACCCAGTACTTC.

This clonotype was seen ten or more times. This chain connects TRBV4-3 to TRBJ2-3, with 7 bases identical to TRBD2. The germline CDR1 and CDR2 sequences are LGHNA and YSLEER. This CDR3 has 15 residues. V shed 1 base, J shed 3 bases, and the junction held 4 bases outside the gene matches. The CDR3 protein is CASSQAAGETDTQYF. The CDR3 bases are TGCGCCAGCAGCCAAGCTGCGGGGGAGACAGATACGCAGTATTTT.

The chain joins TRBV7-2 to TRBJ1-5, with D uncertain. This CDR3 spans 13 amino acids. Trimming took 5 bases from V and 9 from J, leaving 14 bases between them. CDR1 SGHTA and CDR2 FQGNSA come from the germline V gene. The CDR3: CASSRGGARPQHF. DNA of the CDR3: TGTGCCAGCAGCCGAGGTGGCGCCCGGCCCCAGCATTTT.

This clonotype was recorded once. The rearrangement uses TRBV5-6 and TRBJ2-5; 9 nucleotides match TRBD1. CDR3 length: 16 residues. The germline V gene encodes CDR1 SGHDT and CDR2 YYEEEE. V was clipped by 5 bases and J by 4 bases; unmatched bases: 12. The CDR3 loop is CASSSNQDRGRETQYF. The CDR3 coding sequence is TGTGCCAGCAGTTCGAACCAGGACAGGGGAAGAGAGACCCAGTACTTC.

The chain has TRBV28 and TRBJ2-1; D might be TRBD2 (7 bases). The V end was cut by 9 bases, the J end by 2 bases, with 14 bases between. CDR1 is MDHEN, CDR2 SYDVKM, per germline. This CDR3 spans 14 amino acids. The chain's CDR3 is CASTRGGTYNEQFF. The DNA of the CDR3 is TGTGCCAGTACGAGGGGGGGGACCTACAATGAGCAGTTCTTC. Variable domain in full (rest from reference TRBV28 and TRBJ2-1): DVKVTQSSRYLVKRTGEKVFLECVQDMDHENMFWYRQDPGLGLRLIYFSYDVKMKEKGDIPEGYSVSREKKERFSLILESASTNQTSMYLCASTRGGTYNEQFFGPGTRLTVL.

This clonotype was seen a handful of times. This rearrangement joins TRBV20-1 to TRBJ1-1, with 7 bases that match TRBD1. Germline V gene data show CDR1 as DFQATT and CDR2 as SNEGSKA (reference sequence). The CDR3 has 13 residues. Trimming removed 4 bases from V and 7 bases from J; junction bases left unmatched: 9. The CDR3: CSATPAGTVEAFF. As DNA, the CDR3 is TGCAGTGCTACCCCCGCCGGGACAGTTGAAGCTTTCTTT.

This clonotype occurred a few times. The chain couples TRBV7-2 to TRBJ2-7, with D perhaps given as TRBD1 or TRBD2 (5 bases each). Trimming removed 3 bases from V and 4 bases from J, with 16 bases in between. This CDR3 is built from 15 residues. Per the germline V gene, CDR1 is SGHTA and CDR2 is FQGNSA. In DNA, the CDR3 is TGTGCCAGCAGCTTTTCCGGGACGAACCCTTACGAGCAGTACTTC. Translation: CASSFSGTNPYEQYF.

J is TRBJ2-5 and V is TRBV4-3; either TRBD1 or TRBD2 may fit D (6 bases each). Trimming removed 2 bases at V and 7 bases at J, with 11 bases between. Germline assignment: CDR1 LGHNA and CDR2 YSLEER. The CDR3 sequence is 13 residues long. CDR3 DNA: TGCGCCAGCAGCCAAATCAGGGGAGGGACCCAGTACTTC. It encodes CASSQIRGGTQYF.

The V and J genes are TRBV20-1 and TRBJ2-1, with 8 positions matching TRBD1. This CDR3 has 15 amino acids. V lost 7 bases and J lost 2; bases outside the gene matches: 10. Germline CDR1 is DFQATT and CDR2 is SNEGSKA (reference sequence). The DNA for the CDR3 is TGCAGTGATTGGGGGCTGGACAGGGCCTACAATGAGCAGTTCTTC. As protein: CSDWGLDRAYNEQFF.

In this sample, this clonotype turned up a few times. The chain uses TRBV7-3 and TRBJ2-1; 7 nucleotides align to TRBD2. The CDR3 length is 15 residues. Germline V CDR1 and CDR2: SGHTA, FQGTGA. Trimming removed 5 bases from V and 5 bases from J; junction bases left unmatched: 9. CDR3 sequence (DNA): TGTGCCAGCAGCCGAGGAGGGCGGGAGAACAATGAGCAGTTCTTC. Its protein product is CASSRGGRENNEQFF.

This clonotype came up a few times. The chain combines TRBV20-1 with TRBJ1-4; tentatively, D is TRBD1 (5 bases). V was shortened by 3 bases and J by 5 bases, with 13 bases between the two germline ends. From germline, CDR1 is DFQATT and CDR2 SNEGSKA (reference sequence). The CDR3 has 14 residues. The CDR3 coding sequence is TGCAGTGCTAGCCCGCAGGGTCAAAATGAAAAACTGTTTTTT. Its protein product is CSASPQGQNEKLFF.

This clonotype has only a few counts. The rearrangement uses TRBV4-2 and TRBJ2-7, with unresolved D. The V end was cut by 0 bases, the J end by 6 bases, with 9 bases between. The germline gives CDR1 LGHNA, CDR2 YNFKEQ. The CDR3 spans 13 residues. The CDR3 sequence is CASSQDVGFEQYV. CDR3 nucleotides: TGTGCCAGCAGCCAAGATGTAGGTTTCGAGCAGTACGTC.

The V call is TRBV24-1, the J call TRBJ2-1; D gene unclear. V was shortened by 3 bases and J by 1 base, with 9 bases between the two germline ends. CDR3 size: 15 residues. Looked up from germline, CDR1 is KGHDR and CDR2 is SFDVKD. The CDR3 DNA is TGTGCCACCAGTGATCCTGACGGATCCTACAATGAGCAGTTCTTC. Encoded protein: CATSDPDGSYNEQFF.

This clonotype was seen a few times. The chain uses TRBV4-2 and TRBJ2-3, with a weak D call TRBD2 (7 bases). Per the germline V gene, CDR1 is LGHNA and CDR2 is YNFKEQ. The CDR3 spans 16 residues. Between the trimmed V and J ends, which lost 0 bases and 5 bases, there was a span of 15 bases. This CDR3 is CASSQDSGGKGDTQYF. In nucleotides, the CDR3 is TGTGCCAGCAGCCAAGATTCGGGGGGCAAAGGAGATACGCAGTATTTT.

The genes are TRBV6-1 and TRBJ2-7; 10 nucleotides agree with TRBD1. The trim removed 7 bases at V and 3 bases at J, leaving 3 bases unmatched. Germline CDR1 and CDR2: MNHNS and SASEGT. The CDR3 extends over 13 amino acids. The CDR3 DNA reads TGTGCCAGCAAGACAGGGGGCTACTACGAGCAGTACGTC. Protein sequence: CASKTGGYYEQYV.

This clonotype was seen only a few times. The chain recombines TRBV12-3 or TRBV12-4 with TRBJ2-7, with 8 bases identical to TRBD1. V lost 6 bases to trimming and J lost 5 bases; unmatched junction nucleotides: 6. CDR3 length equals 13 residues. CDR3 in DNA: TGTGCCAGCAGGTCGACAGGGGTTGACGAGCAGTACTTC. Translating it yields CASRSTGVDEQYF.

The chain links TRBV3-1 to TRBJ1-2; D might be TRBD1 (6 bases). This CDR3 is 13 amino acids long. V lost 3 bases and J lost 8, with 13 bases in between. CDR1 LGHDT and CDR2 YNNKEL come from the germline V gene (reference sequence). CDR3 sequence: CASSQVQGGGYTF. The CDR3 DNA sequence: TGTGCCAGCAGCCAGGTACAGGGTGGCGGCTACACCTTC.

This clonotype was detected only a few times. V usage is TRBV12-3 or TRBV12-4 and J usage is TRBJ1-1; 8 nucleotides agree with TRBD1. This CDR3 is 15 amino acids long. Unmatched junction bases numbered 6, after V lost 5 bases and J lost 1 base. The CDR3 DNA reads TGTGCCAGCAGTCCCCGGACAGGGACGAACACTGAAGCTTTCTTT. Translated, it gives CASSPRTGTNTEAFF.

This clonotype was picked up a small number of times. The gene calls are TRBV9 and TRBJ2-5, with 7 bases identical to TRBD1. V lost 0 bases and J lost 5; bases outside the gene matches: 10. CDR1 SGDLS and CDR2 YYNGEE come from the germline V gene. The length of the CDR3 is 16 residues. As DNA, the CDR3 is TGTGCCAGCAGCGTAGGAACAGGGGCCATCCGGGAGACCCAGTACTTC. It yields the protein CASSVGTGAIRETQYF.

This clonotype came up a few times. The V call is TRBV7-6, the J call TRBJ2-3; D might be TRBD1 (5 bases). The CDR3 spans 14 residues. Germline CDR1 and CDR2: SGHVS and FNYEAQ. Trimming left V 2 bases short and J 5 bases short, with 11 bases between. This chain's CDR3 is CASSLYLGQDTQYF. The CDR3 bases are TGTGCCAGCAGCTTATACCTGGGGCAAGATACGCAGTATTTT.

This clonotype showed up just a few times. The chain employs TRBV11-2 and TRBJ2-1; perhaps D is TRBD1 or TRBD2 (7 bases each). Germline assignment: CDR1 SGHAT and CDR2 FQNNGV. The V end lost 5 bases, the J end lost 1 base, and 18 bases lay between the germline ends. CDR3 length equals 17 residues. This CDR3 reads CASSLRGGTPSYNEQFF. The CDR3 coding sequence is TGTGCCAGCAGCCTCAGGGGGGGGACACCATCCTACAATGAGCAGTTCTTC. Full variable domain (rest looked up from reference TRBV11-2 and TRBJ2-1): EAGVAQSPRYKIIEKRQSVAFWCNPISGHATLYWYQQILGQGPKLLIQFQNNGVVDDSQLPKDRFSAERLKGVDSTLKIQPAKLEDSAVYLCASSLRGGTPSYNEQFFGPGTRLTVL.

The chain is built from TRBV6-2 or TRBV6-3 and TRBJ2-2; D uncertain. V shed 5 bases and J shed 4 bases, with 17 bases lying between them. The CDR3 contains 16 residues. The germline V gene has CDR1 MNHEY and CDR2 SVGEGT. The CDR3 coding sequence is TGTGCCAGCAGTATCCAGGTGGCGGCCGGCACCGGGGAGCTGTTTTTT. Amino acid sequence: CASSIQVAAGTGELFF.

The V gene is TRBV2, the J gene TRBJ2-3; D ambiguous. Germline CDR1 SNHLY, CDR2 FYNNEI. Trimming cost V 1 base and J 7 bases, with 6 bases left between them. This CDR3 has 12 amino acids. The CDR3 region is CASSEGAYTQYF. Written as DNA, the CDR3 is TGTGCCAGCAGTGAAGGAGCGTATACGCAGTATTTT.

Many counts were recorded for this clonotype. V gene TRBV5-1 combines with J gene TRBJ2-1; D call uncertain. Between the trimmed V and J ends, which lost 0 bases and 6 bases, there was a span of 4 bases. Germline values: CDR1 SGHRS, CDR2 YFSETQ. CDR3 length equals 12 residues. The CDR3 protein is CASSLAPNEQFF. CDR3 in DNA: TGCGCCAGCAGCTTGGCTCCCAATGAGCAGTTCTTC.

The V call is TRBV15, the J call TRBJ2-1, with TRBD1 matching 8 bases. J was trimmed by 0 bases and V by 4 bases; bases with no gene match: 2. The CDR3 has 15 amino acids. Germline V gene lookup returns CDR1 LNHNV and CDR2 YYDKDF (reference sequence). The CDR3 DNA reads as TGTGCCACCAGCATGGACAGGGCCTCCTACAATGAGCAGTTCTTC. It encodes CATSMDRASYNEQFF.

This chain uses TRBV19 with TRBJ2-1, with 10 bases lining up with TRBD2. Germline V gene lookup returns CDR1 LNHDA and CDR2 SQIVND (reference sequence). This CDR3 comprises 17 residues. V shed 0 bases and J 0 bases; nucleotides not matched to a gene: 2. The CDR3 is CASSIDTSGDSYNEQFF. The CDR3, as DNA: TGTGCCAGTAGTATAGATACTAGCGGGGACTCCTACAATGAGCAGTTCTTC.

The V and J genes are TRBV20-1 and TRBJ2-7; a weak D match, TRBD1 (6 bases). V shed 0 bases and J shed 2 bases, with 14 bases lying between them. Per germline, CDR1 DFQATT and CDR2 SNEGSKA (reference sequence). CDR3 length: 15 amino acids. Written as DNA, the CDR3 is TGCAGTGCTAGAGACAGGGGACCTGTAACCTACGAGCAGTACGTC. Translating it yields CSARDRGPVTYEQYV.

The chain links TRBV5-6 to TRBJ1-5; the D gene is possibly TRBD1 (5 bases). Germline-derived CDR1 and CDR2 are SGHDT and YYEEEE. The CDR3 runs 14 residues. Trimming removed 7 bases at V and 6 bases at J, with 17 bases between. CDR3 loop: CASSPRGTGQPQHF. The CDR3 DNA follows: TGTGCCAGCTCCCCTCGGGGGACGGGTCAGCCCCAGCATTTT.

This clonotype occurred a few times. This sequence joins TRBV6-1 and TRBJ2-5, with TRBD2 matching 10 bases. Germline-derived CDR1 and CDR2 are MNHNS and SASEGT. Trimming removed 6 bases from V and 2 bases from J; junction bases left unmatched: 3. The length of the CDR3 is 14 residues. The CDR3 sequence is CASRVAGGQETQYF. The CDR3 DNA follows: TGTGCCAGCAGGGTAGCGGGGGGTCAAGAGACCCAGTACTTC.